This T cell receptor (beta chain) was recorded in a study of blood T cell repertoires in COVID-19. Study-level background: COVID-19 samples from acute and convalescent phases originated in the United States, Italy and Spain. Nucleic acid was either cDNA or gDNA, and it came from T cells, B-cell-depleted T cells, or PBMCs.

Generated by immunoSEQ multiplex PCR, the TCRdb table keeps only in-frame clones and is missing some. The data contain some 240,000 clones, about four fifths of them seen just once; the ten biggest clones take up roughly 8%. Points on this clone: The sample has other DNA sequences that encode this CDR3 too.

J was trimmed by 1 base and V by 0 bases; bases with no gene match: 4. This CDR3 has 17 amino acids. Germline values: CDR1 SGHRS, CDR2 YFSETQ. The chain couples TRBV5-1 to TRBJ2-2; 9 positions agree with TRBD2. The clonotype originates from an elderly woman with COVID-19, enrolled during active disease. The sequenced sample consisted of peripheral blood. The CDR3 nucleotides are TGCGCCAGCAGCTTGGGTCTAGCGGGGCGGAACACCGGGGAGCTGTTTTTT. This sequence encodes CASSLGLAGRNTGELFF.